This is a list of T cell receptor beta chains from one sample in a study of T cells in Graves' hyperthyroidism and ophthalmopathy. TCRdb re-analysed the multiplex PCR reads in MiXCR, keeping a single row per CDR3 protein. Among approximately 590,000 distinct CDR3 sequences listed, around 46% were seen once. Sequencing was done on a sample of peripheral blood or thyroid tissue (not recorded which). Receptor source: a woman under 30 with Graves' hyperthyroidism. Both conserved end residues are part of each CDR3.

V gene: TRBV9
CDR3 protein: CASSQVYVKEYEQYF

V gene: TRBV25-1
CDR3 protein: CASSASRVQAGVGYTF

V gene: TRBV13
CDR3 protein: CASSLRDGTEAFF

V gene: TRBV12-3/TRBV12-4
CDR3 protein: CASSLGGQANTEAFF

V gene: TRBV11-2
CDR3 protein: CASSRLSGGNTIYF

V gene: TRBV7-9
CDR3 protein: CASSGGGTDEKLFF

V gene: TRBV9
CDR3 protein: CASSVEMGANYGYTF

V gene: TRBV5-1
CDR3 protein: CASSFNPIVAGGYEQYF

V gene: TRBV5-1
CDR3 protein: CASSYLAGVGYEQYF

V gene: TRBV29-1
CDR3 protein: CSVGLAVGETQYF

V gene: TRBV7-9
CDR3 protein: CASSQDWNQPQHF

V gene: TRBV6-5
CDR3 protein: CASTLLGNTEAFF

V gene: TRBV7-3
CDR3 protein: CASSVDRLTEAFF

V gene: TRBV11-2
CDR3 protein: CASPLATPNTEAFF

V gene: TRBV5-1
CDR3 protein: CASSPSGTDYEQYF

V gene: TRBV19
CDR3 protein: CASTVDGSFYGYTF

V gene: TRBV19
CDR3 protein: CASSPSETVFNQPQHF

V gene: TRBV24-1
CDR3 protein: CATSDLAGDVKTQYF

V gene: TRBV20-1
CDR3 protein: CSARGSQVYNQPQHF

V gene: TRBV7-8
CDR3 protein: CASSLGGGGELFF

V gene: TRBV2
CDR3 protein: CASTPTRDRIYEQYF

V gene: TRBV7-8
CDR3 protein: CASNIGGTGANVLTF

V gene: TRBV19
CDR3 protein: CASSMGSGAQPQHF

V gene: TRBV15
CDR3 protein: CATSSLQGQNYGYTF

V gene: TRBV20-1
CDR3 protein: CSAANYRGASRNGYTF

V gene: TRBV20-1
CDR3 protein: CSATGGATQPQHF

V gene: TRBV25-1
CDR3 protein: CASSFLGSNSPLHF

V gene: TRBV7-2
CDR3 protein: CASSPWTGHNSPLHF

V gene: TRBV9
CDR3 protein: CASSVDAGGNTEAFF

V gene: TRBV7-8
CDR3 protein: CASSLEVSPFVELFF

V gene: TRBV24-1
CDR3 protein: CATTSGRVSEQFF

V gene: TRBV29-1
CDR3 protein: CSVVTAAKTQHF

V gene: TRBV2
CDR3 protein: CASSQRTGGGSPLHF

V gene: TRBV7-3
CDR3 protein: CASSLLGGTYEQYF

V gene: TRBV5-4
CDR3 protein: CGSRAGTGYGETQYF